The 8 T cell receptor beta chains below all came from one sample that was sequenced in a study of blood T cells in healthy people across ages. The use of a sample-barcoded 5' primer and a J-beta primer mix characterized a second PCR of roughly 7 to 11 cycles. TCRdb used MiXCR to reprocess the 5' RACE reads, holding one entry per CDR3 protein. This sample yields roughly 800,000 distinct CDR3 sequences, of which less than 70% are seen a single time; roughly 37% belongs to the top ten. Sequencing used blood. Receptors were obtained from an elderly man in good health.

The chain combines TRBV12-3 or TRBV12-4 with TRBJ2-3; the D gene is possibly TRBD2 (5 bases). The V gene lost 5 bases and the J gene lost 14 bases, with 14 bases spanning the gap. CDR3 length equals 11 residues. This CDR3 reads CASSPRGYAYF. CDR3 in DNA: TGTGCCAGCAGTCCTCGGGGATACGCGTATTTT.

In its sample, this clonotype was seen a few times. The chain recombines TRBV5-6 with TRBJ2-7, with 9 bases lining up with TRBD2. Germline-derived CDR1 and CDR2 are SGHDT and YYEEEE. This CDR3 contains 14 residues. Trimming at V came to 5 bases and at J to 4 bases, leaving 7 bases not matched to a gene. CDR3 in DNA: TGTGCCAGCAGAGGAGGGACTAGCAGGTACGAGCAGTACTTC. Translation: CASRGGTSRYEQYF.

The rearrangement links TRBV10-3 to TRBJ2-7; 16 bases agree with TRBD2. In germline, CDR1 is ENHRY, CDR2 SYGVKD. The CDR3 is 19 amino acids. V shed 4 bases, J shed 2 bases, and the junction held 11 bases outside the gene matches. The CDR3 here is CAISVGTTGTSGRAYEQYF. The CDR3 region has the DNA TGTGCCATCAGTGTTGGGACCACCGGGACTAGCGGGAGGGCCTACGAGCAGTACTTC.

This chain uses TRBV29-1 with TRBJ1-1; D might be TRBD1 (6 bases). Germline V gene data show CDR1 as SQVTM and CDR2 as ANQGSEA. The CDR3 covers 11 residues. V dropped 6 bases and J dropped 7 bases, with 12 bases sitting between them. CDR3 loop: CSVLGTSEAFF. The CDR3 DNA reads TGCAGCGTCCTCGGGACAAGTGAAGCTTTCTTT.

This clonotype was recorded a few times. The chain combines TRBV20-1 with TRBJ2-7; TRBD1 is a possible D gene (7 bases). This CDR3 contains 15 residues. The germline CDR1 and CDR2 sequences are DFQATT and SNEGSKA (reference sequence). The V gene lost 0 bases and the J gene lost 0 bases, with 12 bases spanning the gap. For the CDR3, the DNA is TGCAGTGCTAGAGATAGCAGGGGGGTCTCCTACGAGCAGTACTTC. This sequence encodes CSARDSRGVSYEQYF.

CDR3 sequence: CASSESMETTDTQYF. The CDR3 DNA sequence: TGTGCCAGCAGTGAAAGTATGGAGACCACAGATACGCAGTATTTT. V is TRBV6-1 and J is TRBJ2-3, with unresolved D. This CDR3 contains 15 residues. The germline V and J ends were trimmed by 2 bases and 2 bases, with 11 bases remaining between them. Germline lookup yields CDR1 MNHNS and CDR2 SASEGT.

This clonotype has just a few counts. This chain uses TRBV5-1 with TRBJ2-3; no clear D gene. Deletions cut 0 bases from V and 6 bases from J, with 8 bases between. This CDR3 is 13 amino acids long. The germline CDR1 and CDR2 sequences are SGHRS and YFSETQ. DNA of the CDR3: TGCGCCAGCAGCTTGGCGGTCTCCGATACGCAGTATTTT. Amino acids: CASSLAVSDTQYF.

A few counts support this clonotype. J is TRBJ1-2 and V is TRBV4-1; 8 nucleotides agree with TRBD1. The length of the CDR3 is 17 residues. Germline CDR1 is MGHRA and CDR2 is YSYEKL. V lost 0 bases and J lost 0; bases outside the gene matches: 6. The CDR3 spells CASSQDLGTGANYGYTF. For the CDR3, the DNA is TGCGCCAGCAGCCAAGATCTTGGGACAGGCGCTAACTATGGCTACACCTTC.